The subject of this entry is one TCR beta chain. Antigen unknown. Blood was collected once per donor into heparin, averaging roughly 0.12 L. Per germline, CDR1 SGHNT and CDR2 YYREEE (reference sequence). The trim removed 3 bases at V and 4 bases at J, leaving 5 bases unmatched. This CDR3 comprises 14 residues. The entry originates in a study of beta chain features in type 1 diabetes. Study-wide findings and caveats: Diminished insertions and augmented deletions at VDJ junctions characterized type 1 diabetes patients.

Expressed TCRB transcripts were sequenced because the isolated RNA had all been reverse transcribed beforehand. Samples of naive, central memory and regulatory T cells yielded a mean of about 3.8 million reads. Assay: immunoSEQ multiplex PCR; the TCRdb copy retains only in-frame clones and omits some. The table has 350,000 or so clones, around a fifth seen once. Source material: naive CD4+ T cells from blood. The rearrangement links TRBV5-4 to TRBJ1-2; 8 nucleotides match TRBD1. This receptor was obtained from a young woman in good health. Written as DNA, the CDR3 is TGTGCCAGCAGCTATCGACAGGGGTCCTATGGCTACACCTTC. Amino acid sequence: CASSYRQGSYGYTF.